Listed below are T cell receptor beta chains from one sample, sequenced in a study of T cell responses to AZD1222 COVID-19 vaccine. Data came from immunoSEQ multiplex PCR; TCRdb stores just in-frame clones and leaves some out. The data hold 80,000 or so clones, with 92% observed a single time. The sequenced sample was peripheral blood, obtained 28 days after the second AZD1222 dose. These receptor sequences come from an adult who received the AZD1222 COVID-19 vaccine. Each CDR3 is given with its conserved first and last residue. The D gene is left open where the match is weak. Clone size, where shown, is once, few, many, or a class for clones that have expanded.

cdr3_nt: TGTGCCACCAGTGATTTAAAGGGACAGCAGTTCTTC
cdr3_aa: CATSDLKGQQFF
v_call: TRBV24-1
j_call: TRBJ2-1
d_call: NA
clone_size: NA

cdr3_nt: TGTGCCAGTAGTATGGGGTATCAGCCCCAGCATTTT
cdr3_aa: CASSMGYQPQHF
v_call: TRBV19
j_call: TRBJ1-5
d_call: NA
clone_size: NA

cdr3_nt: TGTGCCAGCAGCCAAGATCACCTAGCGGGAGATACGCAGTATTTT
cdr3_aa: CASSQDHLAGDTQYF
v_call: TRBV14
j_call: TRBJ2-3
d_call: TRBD2
clone_size: NA

cdr3_nt: TGTGCCAGCAGCTTACCGGGACAGATGAACACTGAAGCTTTCTTT
cdr3_aa: CASSLPGQMNTEAFF
v_call: TRBV7-9
j_call: TRBJ1-1
d_call: TRBD1
clone_size: NA

cdr3_nt: TGTGCCAGCAGGGATCACCTAGTTGAGACCCAGTACTTC
cdr3_aa: CASRDHLVETQYF
v_call: TRBV11-1
j_call: TRBJ2-5
d_call: NA
clone_size: few

cdr3_nt: TGTGCCAGCAGTTATAACGGGGACAGGGGTTACACTGAAGCTTTCTTT
cdr3_aa: CASSYNGDRGYTEAFF
v_call: TRBV6-5
j_call: TRBJ1-1
d_call: TRBD1
clone_size: NA

cdr3_nt: TGTGCCACCAGCAGAGGGGGTGTATACGAGCAGTACTTC
cdr3_aa: CATSRGGVYEQYF
v_call: TRBV15
j_call: TRBJ2-7
d_call: NA
clone_size: NA

cdr3_nt: TGTGCCAGCAGCTTAGAAGGTGGGACGTTACCCCACACTGAAGCTTTCTTT
cdr3_aa: CASSLEGGTLPHTEAFF
v_call: TRBV7-9
j_call: TRBJ1-1
d_call: NA
clone_size: NA

cdr3_nt: TGTGCCTGGAGTGTACGTTCGGGCGCAGATACGCAGTATTTT
cdr3_aa: CAWSVRSGADTQYF
v_call: TRBV30
j_call: TRBJ2-3
d_call: NA
clone_size: NA

cdr3_nt: TGTGCCAGCAGCCAAGAGCTTGGCTACACCTTC
cdr3_aa: CASSQELGYTF
v_call: TRBV3-1/TRBV3-2
j_call: TRBJ1-2
d_call: NA
clone_size: NA

cdr3_nt: TGTGCCAGCAGCCCTAAGGGGGAAGGGGGCGAGTACGAGCAGTACTTC
cdr3_aa: CASSPKGEGGEYEQYF
v_call: TRBV5-5
j_call: TRBJ2-7
d_call: TRBD1
clone_size: NA

cdr3_nt: TGTGCCACCAGTGACGGGACTAGCGGAATGTACAATGAGCAGTTCTTC
cdr3_aa: CATSDGTSGMYNEQFF
v_call: TRBV24-1
j_call: TRBJ2-1
d_call: TRBD2
clone_size: NA

cdr3_nt: TGTGCCAGCAGTAAGACAGGGATCGGCGGCTACACCTTC
cdr3_aa: CASSKTGIGGYTF
v_call: TRBV27
j_call: TRBJ1-2
d_call: TRBD1
clone_size: NA

cdr3_nt: TGTGCCAGCAGCTTAAGACGGGGACAGACAATCGATGGCTACACCTTC
cdr3_aa: CASSLRRGQTIDGYTF
v_call: TRBV11-2
j_call: TRBJ1-2
d_call: TRBD1
clone_size: NA

cdr3_nt: TGTGCCATCAGTGAGTTCGAAAGGGGTGACTATGGCTACACCTTC
cdr3_aa: CAISEFERGDYGYTF
v_call: TRBV10-3
j_call: TRBJ1-2
d_call: NA
clone_size: NA

cdr3_nt: TGTGCCAGCAGCTTCAATAGCGGGAAAAAAGAGACCCAGTACTTC
cdr3_aa: CASSFNSGKKETQYF
v_call: TRBV11-2
j_call: TRBJ2-5
d_call: TRBD2
clone_size: NA

cdr3_nt: TGTGCCAGCAGCCAAGGGGGGGCCGGCTACGAGCAGTACTTC
cdr3_aa: CASSQGGAGYEQYF
v_call: TRBV3-1/TRBV3-2
j_call: TRBJ2-7
d_call: NA
clone_size: NA

cdr3_nt: TGTGCCAGTACAGGGCTGGGCAAAAACATTCAGTACTTC
cdr3_aa: CASTGLGKNIQYF
v_call: TRBV19
j_call: TRBJ2-4
d_call: NA
clone_size: medium-sized

cdr3_nt: TGCGCCAGCAGTCAGACTAGCGAGCCTCCCTACGAGCAGTACTTC
cdr3_aa: CASSQTSEPPYEQYF
v_call: TRBV5-1
j_call: TRBJ2-7
d_call: TRBD2
clone_size: NA

cdr3_nt: TGCGCCAGCAGCGAAGCCGACAGGGTACGCAATGAGCAGTTCTTC
cdr3_aa: CASSEADRVRNEQFF
v_call: TRBV4-1
j_call: TRBJ2-1
d_call: TRBD1
clone_size: NA

cdr3_nt: TGTGCCAGCTTGCGGGACGGCGGTCGAGTGGGGTATGGCTACACCTTC
cdr3_aa: CASLRDGGRVGYGYTF
v_call: TRBV19
j_call: TRBJ1-2
d_call: NA
clone_size: NA

cdr3_nt: TGTGCCAGCAGCTACGGTCTCGACGAGCAGTACTTC
cdr3_aa: CASSYGLDEQYF
v_call: TRBV7-9
j_call: TRBJ2-7
d_call: NA
clone_size: NA

cdr3_nt: TGTGCCAGCAGTCCCCGGTGGTCCAATGAGCAGTTCTTC
cdr3_aa: CASSPRWSNEQFF
v_call: TRBV7-9
j_call: TRBJ2-1
d_call: NA
clone_size: NA

cdr3_nt: TGTGCCAGCAGCTATCAAACAGATACGCAGTATTTT
cdr3_aa: CASSYQTDTQYF
v_call: TRBV11-2
j_call: TRBJ2-3
d_call: NA
clone_size: NA

cdr3_nt: TGTGCCAGCAGCGTGGGACGGGGCAATCAGCCCCAGCATTTT
cdr3_aa: CASSVGRGNQPQHF
v_call: TRBV7-9
j_call: TRBJ1-5
d_call: NA
clone_size: NA

cdr3_nt: TGTGCCAGCAGCAGACTAGGCAGTCCCCAGCATTTT
cdr3_aa: CASSRLGSPQHF
v_call: TRBV5-6
j_call: TRBJ1-5
d_call: NA
clone_size: NA

cdr3_nt: TGTGCCAGCAGAGGGGACAGGGGATACGAGCAGTACTTC
cdr3_aa: CASRGDRGYEQYF
v_call: TRBV25-1
j_call: TRBJ2-7
d_call: TRBD1
clone_size: NA

cdr3_nt: TGCAGCGTGGGGGACAGACACAAAAACATTCAGTACTTC
cdr3_aa: CSVGDRHKNIQYF
v_call: TRBV29-1
j_call: TRBJ2-4
d_call: TRBD1
clone_size: NA

cdr3_nt: TGTGCCAGCAGTCCCGATGTAAGGGGGAAACTGTTTTTT
cdr3_aa: CASSPDVRGKLFF
v_call: TRBV6-6
j_call: TRBJ1-4
d_call: NA
clone_size: NA

cdr3_nt: TGTGCCAGCAGTCCCGGGCCGGCGGGTGGCTACACCTTC
cdr3_aa: CASSPGPAGGYTF
v_call: TRBV12-3/TRBV12-4
j_call: TRBJ1-2
d_call: NA
clone_size: NA

cdr3_nt: TGCGCCAGCAGCCCCCGACTAGCGCTGAGCTCCTACAATGAGCAGTTCTTC
cdr3_aa: CASSPRLALSSYNEQFF
v_call: TRBV5-1
j_call: TRBJ2-1
d_call: TRBD2
clone_size: NA

cdr3_nt: TGTGCCAGCAGCCTCGGTGCAGTGTACTATGGCTACACCTTC
cdr3_aa: CASSLGAVYYGYTF
v_call: TRBV5-8
j_call: TRBJ1-2
d_call: NA
clone_size: NA

cdr3_nt: TGTGCCAGCAGTTACTCGAACCGGGCCACTGAAGCTTTCTTT
cdr3_aa: CASSYSNRATEAFF
v_call: TRBV6-5
j_call: TRBJ1-1
d_call: NA
clone_size: NA

cdr3_nt: TGTGCCAGCAGTCCGGGGGGGAAACTGTTTTTT
cdr3_aa: CASSPGGKLFF
v_call: TRBV25-1
j_call: TRBJ1-4
d_call: NA
clone_size: NA

cdr3_nt: TGTGCCAGCAGCTTAGTGACAGGGGAAGGCACTGAAGCTTTCTTT
cdr3_aa: CASSLVTGEGTEAFF
v_call: TRBV7-2
j_call: TRBJ1-1
d_call: TRBD1
clone_size: NA

cdr3_nt: TGTGCCAGTAGTATTCTCGGAGAGACCCAGTACTTC
cdr3_aa: CASSILGETQYF
v_call: TRBV19
j_call: TRBJ2-5
d_call: NA
clone_size: NA

cdr3_nt: TGTGCCAGCAGCCTCGGGACAGGGTGGTTGGACGAGCAGTACTTC
cdr3_aa: CASSLGTGWLDEQYF
v_call: TRBV3-1/TRBV3-2
j_call: TRBJ2-7
d_call: TRBD1
clone_size: few

cdr3_nt: TGTGCCAGCAGTGAAACCCGCTACAATGAGCAGTTCTTC
cdr3_aa: CASSETRYNEQFF
v_call: TRBV2
j_call: TRBJ2-1
d_call: NA
clone_size: NA

cdr3_nt: TGTGCCAGCAGGGGCCACCTGAACACTGAAGCTTTCTTT
cdr3_aa: CASRGHLNTEAFF
v_call: TRBV5-4
j_call: TRBJ1-1
d_call: NA
clone_size: NA

cdr3_nt: TGTGCCAGCAGTGAATATGGACAGGGGGTCTACTATGGCTACACCTTC
cdr3_aa: CASSEYGQGVYYGYTF
v_call: TRBV25-1
j_call: TRBJ1-2
d_call: TRBD1
clone_size: NA

cdr3_nt: TGTGCCAGCAGGGTGGGGTATAGCAATCAGCCCCAGCATTTT
cdr3_aa: CASRVGYSNQPQHF
v_call: TRBV6-5
j_call: TRBJ1-5
d_call: NA
clone_size: once

cdr3_nt: TGTGCCAGCAGTCCAAACAAGGGAAATTCACCCCTCCACTTT
cdr3_aa: CASSPNKGNSPLHF
v_call: TRBV28
j_call: TRBJ1-6
d_call: NA
clone_size: NA

cdr3_nt: TGTGCCAGCAGCTCTAGGACAGGGCAGATCGGGGGCTACACCTTC
cdr3_aa: CASSSRTGQIGGYTF
v_call: TRBV7-8
j_call: TRBJ1-2
d_call: TRBD1
clone_size: NA

cdr3_nt: TGTGCCAGCTCACCACCGACGAGGAGGAACGCTGAAGCTTTCTTT
cdr3_aa: CASSPPTRRNAEAFF
v_call: TRBV18
j_call: TRBJ1-1
d_call: NA
clone_size: NA

cdr3_nt: TGTGCCAGCAGCTCCGGCGAGAACGTACCAGAAGAGCAGTACTTC
cdr3_aa: CASSSGENVPEEQYF
v_call: TRBV13
j_call: TRBJ2-7
d_call: NA
clone_size: few

cdr3_nt: TGTGCCAGCAGCACCCGGGACAGAACTTATAGCAATCAGCCCCAGCATTTT
cdr3_aa: CASSTRDRTYSNQPQHF
v_call: TRBV28
j_call: TRBJ1-5
d_call: TRBD1
clone_size: NA

cdr3_nt: TGTGCCAGCAGTTGGGGGGGCGCTGGAAACACCATATATTTT
cdr3_aa: CASSWGGAGNTIYF
v_call: TRBV6-2/TRBV6-3
j_call: TRBJ1-3
d_call: NA
clone_size: NA

cdr3_nt: TGTGCCACCAGCGCCGACAGGGGTACCGGGGAGCTGTTTTTT
cdr3_aa: CATSADRGTGELFF
v_call: TRBV15
j_call: TRBJ2-2
d_call: TRBD1
clone_size: NA

cdr3_nt: TGTGCCAGCAGCCAAGCTGGGGGGATCTATGGCTACACCTTC
cdr3_aa: CASSQAGGIYGYTF
v_call: TRBV13
j_call: TRBJ1-2
d_call: NA
clone_size: NA

cdr3_nt: TGCGCCAGCAGCTTGGAGCGCGGGAGCGATGAGCAGTTCTTC
cdr3_aa: CASSLERGSDEQFF
v_call: TRBV5-1
j_call: TRBJ2-1
d_call: TRBD2
clone_size: NA

cdr3_nt: TGTGCCAGCAGCCAAGAGGGTTCCTCGGGGTACAATGAGCAGTTCTTC
cdr3_aa: CASSQEGSSGYNEQFF
v_call: TRBV4-2
j_call: TRBJ2-1
d_call: NA
clone_size: NA

cdr3_nt: TGTGCCAGCAGCTTTGGGACTAGCGCTTTCTACGAGCAGTACTTC
cdr3_aa: CASSFGTSAFYEQYF
v_call: TRBV5-6
j_call: TRBJ2-7
d_call: TRBD2
clone_size: NA

cdr3_nt: TGCAGCGTTGAATACAGGATTGATGTGGATGGCTACACCTTC
cdr3_aa: CSVEYRIDVDGYTF
v_call: TRBV29-1
j_call: TRBJ1-2
d_call: NA
clone_size: NA